This TCR beta chain was retrieved from a study of blood T cell repertoires in COVID-19. The CDR3 loop spans 15 amino acids. V lost 11 bases and J lost 0, with 17 bases in between. CDR1 is SEHNR and CDR2 is FQNEAQ in the germline V gene (reference sequence). TCRdb's copy holds only in-frame clones and misses some; the assay was immunoSEQ multiplex PCR. Of a few hundred thousand clones in the sample, 70% to 90% were seen once. The gene calls are TRBV7-9 and TRBJ1-3, with unresolved D. The sequence derives from a man aged 18-30 years who had recovered from COVID-19. Sequencing was carried out using peripheral blood. The CDR3 DNA sequence: TGTGCCGTGCGGAAGGCGGAGATCTCTGGAAACACCATATATTTT. Its protein is CAVRKAEISGNTIYF.